The rows below give T cell receptor beta chains drawn from one sample of a study of Ad26.COV2.S vaccination and SARS-CoV-2 variants. Only in-frame clones appear in the TCRdb table, and some are missing; sequencing was by immunoSEQ multiplex PCR. The table has under 300,000 clones, around 85% seen once. Sequences were derived from peripheral blood, sampled in a trial of Ad26.COV2.S vaccine versus placebo. Receptors were obtained from a person aged 18-65 years who received the Ad26.COV2.S COVID-19 vaccine or a placebo. Each CDR3 is given with its conserved first and last residue. Fields, in order: CDR3 protein, CDR3 DNA, D gene, clone size, J gene, V gene. A D gene is named only where the DNA matches it firmly. The size entry is marked missing in some rows and otherwise reads once, few, many or a size class.

CASSYDGDRVWEKLFF	TGTGCCAGCAGTTACGACGGGGACAGGGTCTGGGAAAAACTGTTTTTT	TRBD1	NA	TRBJ1-4	TRBV6-5
CATKRDRGAYEQYF	TGTGCCACCAAGAGAGACAGGGGAGCTTACGAGCAGTACTTC	TRBD1	NA	TRBJ2-7	TRBV15
CASSLAAFGAQTEKLFF	TGTGCCAGCAGCTTAGCGGCTTTTGGTGCACAGACTGAAAAACTGTTTTTT	NA	NA	TRBJ1-4	TRBV7-9
CATRGEREGNEQFF	TGTGCCACTAGGGGAGAGCGGGAGGGTAATGAGCAGTTCTTC	TRBD2	NA	TRBJ2-1	TRBV19
CATLGDPNRGSAYEQYF	TGTGCCACTCTCGGCGACCCCAATCGGGGGTCCGCCTACGAGCAGTACTTC	NA	NA	TRBJ2-7	TRBV2
CASSKRAGTANTGELFF	TGTGCCAGTAGTAAGAGAGCCGGGACAGCGAACACCGGGGAGCTGTTTTTT	TRBD1	NA	TRBJ2-2	TRBV19
CASSRGVGTSAYGYTF	TGCGCCAGCAGCCGTGGGGTGGGCACATCGGCCTATGGCTACACCTTC	NA	NA	TRBJ1-2	TRBV4-1
CASSLAREGGDSLF	TGTGCCAGCAGCTTAGCCCGAGAGGGTGGAGATAGTCTCTTT	NA	NA	TRBJ1-1	TRBV7-2
CASSQGTGTSKYEQFF	TGTGCCAGCAGCCAAGGGACCGGGACTAGCAAGTATGAGCAGTTCTTC	TRBD2	NA	TRBJ2-1	TRBV4-2
CASSDSIIGNQPQHF	TGTGCCAGCAGCGACAGTATTATAGGCAATCAGCCCCAGCATTTT	NA	NA	TRBJ1-5	TRBV7-6
CASSVSGTGGNEQFF	TGTGCCAGCAGCGTAAGCGGGACAGGGGGGAATGAGCAGTTCTTC	TRBD1	NA	TRBJ2-1	TRBV5-6
CASSPIQRQGTEKLFF	TGTGCCAGCAGCCCCATACAGAGACAGGGGACTGAAAAACTGTTTTTT	TRBD1	NA	TRBJ1-4	TRBV7-6
CASSVRESGNTIYF	TGTGCCAGCAGTGTCAGGGAATCTGGAAACACCATATATTTT	NA	NA	TRBJ1-3	TRBV6-6
CASREEGVSTEAFF	TGTGCCAGTAGGGAGGAGGGGGTGAGCACTGAAGCTTTCTTT	NA	NA	TRBJ1-1	TRBV19
CASSPGSGGPGLTQYF	TGTGCCAGCAGCCCGGGTTCCGGGGGGCCAGGTTTGACCCAGTACTTC	NA	NA	TRBJ2-5	TRBV5-6
CASSIGETQYF	TGTGCCAGCAGCATCGGGGAGACCCAGTACTTC	NA	NA	TRBJ2-5	TRBV3-1/TRBV3-2
CASSRDRGHEQYF	TGCGCCAGCAGCCGGGACAGGGGACACGAGCAGTACTTC	TRBD1	NA	TRBJ2-7	TRBV4-1
CASRWTGRAEAFF	TGTGCCAGCAGGTGGACAGGGAGGGCTGAAGCTTTCTTT	TRBD1	NA	TRBJ1-1	TRBV6-5
CASSLGVKQPQHF	TGTGCCAGCAGTTTAGGGGTAAAGCAGCCCCAGCATTTT	NA	NA	TRBJ1-5	TRBV12-3/TRBV12-4
CASSSLGYTEAFF	TGTGCCAGCAGCTCCCTTGGGTACACTGAAGCTTTCTTT	NA	NA	TRBJ1-1	TRBV7-9
CASSLTGGNEQFF	TGTGCCAGCAGCTTGACAGGGGGCAATGAGCAGTTCTTC	TRBD1	few	TRBJ2-1	TRBV5-4
CASSLTLAVEQFF	TGTGCCAGCAGCTTAACACTAGCGGTCGAGCAGTTCTTC	TRBD2	NA	TRBJ2-1	TRBV7-3
CASSFAQAFGEQFF	TGTGCCAGCAGCTTTGCTCAGGCCTTTGGTGAGCAGTTCTTC	NA	few	TRBJ2-1	TRBV7-2
CASSSPESETQYF	TGTGCCAGCAGCTCTCCAGAGTCGGAGACCCAGTACTTC	NA	NA	TRBJ2-5	TRBV7-2
CSASGDRVGYTF	TGCAGTGCTAGTGGCGACAGGGTCGGCTACACCTTC	TRBD1	NA	TRBJ1-2	TRBV20-1
CASSPTGLANTGELFF	TGTGCCAGTAGTCCCACGGGACTAGCGAACACCGGGGAGCTGTTTTTT	TRBD2	NA	TRBJ2-2	TRBV19
CASSLYRDSPYEQYF	TGTGCCAGCAGCCTATACAGGGACAGCCCCTACGAGCAGTACTTC	TRBD1	NA	TRBJ2-7	TRBV7-9
CASSAPGTLIEETQYF	TGTGCCAGCAGCGCCCCCGGGACTTTGATCGAAGAGACCCAGTACTTC	NA	NA	TRBJ2-5	TRBV9
CASSDLVVPASGYTF	TGTGCCAGCAGTGATCTGGTTGTTCCCGCGAGTGGCTACACCTTC	NA	NA	TRBJ1-2	TRBV6-1
CASSLKTIPTNEKLFF	TGTGCCAGCAGCCTTAAGACAATTCCAACTAATGAAAAACTGTTTTTT	NA	NA	TRBJ1-4	TRBV7-6
CASSFKGGAGELFF	TGTGCCAGCAGCTTTAAAGGGGGCGCCGGGGAGCTGTTTTTT	TRBD1	NA	TRBJ2-2	TRBV5-4
CASSTRGHTGELFF	TGCGCCAGCAGCACGCGGGGGCACACCGGGGAGCTGTTTTTT	NA	NA	TRBJ2-2	TRBV5-1
CASSFNNWQTEAFF	TGTGCCAGCAGTTTCAATAATTGGCAGACTGAAGCTTTCTTT	NA	NA	TRBJ1-1	TRBV6-2/TRBV6-3
CATSTGSQPQHF	TGTGCCACTTCGACAGGGAGTCAGCCCCAGCATTTT	TRBD1	NA	TRBJ1-5	TRBV24-1
CASSSSGGIRRGELFF	TGTGCCAGCAGCTCGAGCGGGGGGATCCGCCGCGGGGAGCTGTTTTTT	TRBD2	once	TRBJ2-2	TRBV7-9
CSASKQGYTEAFF	TGCAGTGCTAGTAAACAGGGTTACACTGAAGCTTTCTTT	NA	NA	TRBJ1-1	TRBV20-1
CASSFPQGAYNEQFF	TGCGCCAGCAGCTTCCCCCAAGGGGCCTACAATGAGCAGTTCTTC	NA	NA	TRBJ2-1	TRBV5-1
CASSPDRGRNTEAFF	TGTGCCAGCAGCCCAGACAGGGGGCGGAACACTGAAGCTTTCTTT	TRBD1	NA	TRBJ1-1	TRBV9
CASSIGAAGPRDTQYF	TGTGCCAGTAGTATAGGTGCCGCCGGCCCAAGGGATACGCAGTATTTT	NA	NA	TRBJ2-3	TRBV19